These 26 T cell receptor beta chains came from one sample sequenced in a study of shared clonotypes between healthy human individuals. Data came from immunoSEQ multiplex PCR; TCRdb stores just in-frame clones and leaves some out. The data hold 530,000 or so clones, with approximately 79% observed a single time. The sequencing sample was made of PBMCs. These receptors originate from a woman aged 40 to 50 in good health. Some clones in this sample may be carry-over from other donors' samples.

V gene TRBV30 combines with J gene TRBJ2-1; D is possibly TRBD2 (5 bases). Germline V gene data show CDR1 as GTSNPN and CDR2 as SVGIG (reference sequence). V lost 0 bases and J 16 bases, leaving 19 bases between the germline ends. CDR3 length: 13 residues. The CDR3 coding sequence is TGTGCCTGGAGTGTCAACGGCCCGGGATCTTTTTTCTTC. Protein: CAWSVNGPGSFFF.

The V gene is TRBV7-2, the J gene TRBJ2-5; perhaps D is TRBD1 or TRBD2 (5 bases each). The ends were cut back, 4 bases at V and 4 bases at J, with 16 bases in the middle. CDR1 is SGHTA, CDR2 FQGNSA, per germline. The CDR3 consists of 15 residues. CDR3 amino acids: CASSSGRGTSETQYF. The CDR3 DNA reads as TGTGCCAGCAGCTCTGGGAGAGGGACGTCAGAGACCCAGTACTTC.

Concerning this clone itself: The same CDR3 also results from other DNA sequences found in this sample. This chain links TRBV9 with TRBJ2-3; no firm D call. This CDR3 has 13 amino acids. Germline V gene lookup returns CDR1 SGDLS and CDR2 YYNGEE. V gave up 0 bases and J gave up 1 base, with 3 bases separating them. The CDR3 DNA reads as TGTGCCAGCAGCGTAGCTGGCACAGATACGCAGTATTTT. Encoded protein: CASSVAGTDTQYF.

This rearrangement joins TRBV5-1 to TRBJ2-7; TRBD2 matches at 10 bases. The CDR3 is 16 residues long. The V gene end was trimmed by 4 bases and the J gene end by 5 bases; junction bases not matched to a gene: 12. The germline V gene encodes CDR1 SGHRS and CDR2 YFSETQ. The CDR3 reads CASSPTGTSGNNEQYF. CDR3 DNA: TGCGCCAGCAGCCCAACGGGAACTAGCGGGAATAACGAGCAGTACTTC.

The rearrangement joins TRBV27 to TRBJ2-1; 8 nucleotides line up with TRBD2. The junction had 1 base not matched to a gene; V was cut back by 3 bases and J by 3 bases. Germline CDR1 is MNHEY and CDR2 is SMNVEV (reference sequence). CDR3 size: 14 residues. The CDR3 nucleotides read TGTGCCAGCAGTTTTAGCGGGAACTACAATGAGCAGTTCTTC. Its translation: CASSFSGNYNEQFF.

This chain connects TRBV7-9 to TRBJ1-2; maybe TRBD1 (6 bases). This CDR3 comprises 16 residues. The V end lost 5 bases, the J end lost 3 bases, and 19 bases lay between the germline ends. Germline V lookup: CDR1 SEHNR, CDR2 FQNEAQ (reference sequence). In nucleotides, the CDR3 is TGTGCCAGCAGCCCTCGGGGGGGGCCTAGTTACTATGGCTACACCTTC. It translates to CASSPRGGPSYYGYTF.

The chain links TRBV14 to TRBJ2-7; 10 positions match TRBD1. The germline CDR1 and CDR2 sequences are SGHDN and FVKESK. V trimming: 3 bases; J trimming: 6 bases; junction bases outside the gene matches: 11. This CDR3 contains 16 residues. Here the CDR3 DNA reads TGTGCCAGCAGCCATCTAACCGGGACAGGGGTACCCGAGCAGTACTTC. Its translation: CASSHLTGTGVPEQYF.

The gene calls are TRBV6-5 and TRBJ2-5; 7 bases line up with TRBD1. Germline CDR1 is MNHEY and CDR2 is SVGAGI. The CDR3 loop spans 13 amino acids. Trimming cost V 6 bases and J 7 bases; bases outside gene matches: 8. The CDR3, as DNA: TGTGCCAGCAGACCGCAGGGGGATCGGACCCAGTACTTC. This translates into CASRPQGDRTQYF.

This clone was seen only a few times. This chain connects TRBV10-3 to TRBJ2-2; D perhaps matches TRBD1 (6 bases). The CDR3 runs 16 residues. CDR1 is ENHRY, CDR2 SYGVKD, per germline. The V gene lost 4 bases and the J gene lost 5 bases, with 17 bases spanning the gap. This CDR3 reads CAISALGGGSTGELFF. CDR3 nucleotide sequence: TGTGCCATCAGTGCTCTTGGGGGCGGTTCGACCGGGGAGCTGTTTTTT.

This clone showed up just once. The chain links TRBV15 to TRBJ2-7; no definite D call. Germline V gene lookup returns CDR1 LNHNV and CDR2 YYDKDF (reference sequence). V was pared by 9 bases and J by 3 bases, with 18 bases between. CDR3 length: 14 residues. In DNA form, the CDR3 reads TGTGCCACGAGGCCCAGACAACATCACTACGAGCAGTACTTC. Amino acids: CATRPRQHHYEQYF.

CDR3 nucleotide sequence: TGTGCCACCAGCAGAGGAGGGGCTGGAAACACCATATATTTT. Its protein is CATSRGGAGNTIYF. This sequence joins TRBV15 and TRBJ1-3; D is perhaps TRBD1 (5 bases). The CDR3 totals 14 residues. Trimming pared 1 base from V and 2 bases from J, leaving 6 bases between. CDR1 and CDR2 from the germline V gene are LNHNV and YYDKDF (reference sequence).

Turning to this clone: Other DNA sequences from this sample encode an identical CDR3 as well. The chain combines TRBV11-2 with TRBJ2-7; D gene unclear. Trimming stripped 1 base from V and 3 bases from J, with 10 bases between. Looked up from germline, CDR1 is SGHAT and CDR2 is FQNNGV. The CDR3 covers 14 residues. The CDR3 is CASSLGLANYEQYF. CDR3 coding DNA: TGTGCCAGCAGCTTAGGCCTGGCTAACTACGAGCAGTACTTC.

The chain joins TRBV28 to TRBJ1-5; TRBD1 might be the D (5 bases). The germline V gene has CDR1 MDHEN and CDR2 SYDVKM. V gave up 5 bases and J gave up 3 bases, with 20 bases separating them. The length of the CDR3 is 17 residues. The CDR3 is CASSPPQKGRPNQPQHF. CDR3 nucleotides: TGTGCCAGCAGTCCGCCACAGAAGGGGCGACCCAATCAGCCCCAGCATTTT.

The V gene is TRBV7-3, the J gene TRBJ2-2, with 8 bases fitting TRBD1. CDR3 size: 18 residues. CDR1 SGHTA and CDR2 FQGTGA come from the germline V gene. V lost 2 bases to trimming and J lost 7 bases; unmatched junction nucleotides: 15. The CDR3 DNA reads TGTGCCAGCAGCTTAGCCCCTACGGCAGGGGGCGCCGGCGGGGAGCTGTTTTTT. Protein sequence: CASSLAPTAGGAGGELFF.

The DNA for the CDR3 is TGTGCCAGCAGTCGGGAGGGCCCGGACACCGGGGAGCTGTTTTTT. This sequence encodes CASSREGPDTGELFF. This chain joins TRBV2 and TRBJ2-2, with 8 bases aligning to TRBD2. In germline, CDR1 is SNHLY, CDR2 FYNNEI. The CDR3 is 15 residues long. V shed 5 bases, J shed 3 bases, and the junction held 5 bases outside the gene matches.

The chain has TRBV2 and TRBJ2-7; D might be TRBD2 (6 bases). V lost 3 bases and J lost 3, with 12 bases in between. The germline gives CDR1 SNHLY, CDR2 FYNNEI. The CDR3 is 14 amino acids. The CDR3 DNA follows: TGTGCCAGCAGTGATTCGGGAGATGGCTACGAGCAGTACTTC. The encoded protein is CASSDSGDGYEQYF.

The CDR3 sequence: CASSRWDGRRNSGNTIYF. The CDR3, as DNA: TGTGCCAGCAGCCGGTGGGATGGACGGAGGAACTCTGGAAACACCATATATTTT. J is TRBJ1-3 and V is TRBV28; D remains ambiguous. V was trimmed by 6 bases and J by 0 bases, leaving 21 bases between them. The CDR3 consists of 18 residues. CDR1 and CDR2 (germline): MDHEN, SYDVKM.

This chain links TRBV28 with TRBJ2-5, with 8 positions matching TRBD1. The J call is in doubt because the DNA end fits TRBJ2-7 better. Germline values: CDR1 MDHEN, CDR2 SYDVKM. The CDR3 is 15 amino acids. The chain's CDR3 is CASSTPGQATYEQYF. CDR3 bases: TGTGCCAGCAGCACGCCGGGACAGGCTACCTACGAGCAGTACTTC.

V gene TRBV7-9 combines with J gene TRBJ2-3; a weak D match, TRBD2 (7 bases). The V end was cut by 3 bases, the J end by 3 bases, with 16 bases between. The CDR3 runs 16 residues. Looked up from germline, CDR1 is SEHNR and CDR2 is FQNEAQ (reference sequence). CDR3 loop: CASSLGGLAGTDTQYF. For the CDR3, the DNA is TGTGCCAGCAGCTTGGGGGGGCTAGCCGGAACAGATACGCAGTATTTT. The variable domain in full, with the rest retrieved from reference TRBV7-9 and TRBJ2-3, is DTGVSQNPRHKITKRGQNVTFRCDPISEHNRLYWYRQTLGQGPEFLTYFQNEAQLEKSRLLSDRFSAERPKGSFSTLEIQRTEQGDSAMYLCASSLGGLAGTDTQYFGPGTRLTVL.

This chain links TRBV25-1 with TRBJ1-2, with 7 bases identical to TRBD1. V dropped 2 bases and J dropped 4; count of bases not matched to a gene: 4. This CDR3 is 14 amino acids long. Per germline, CDR1 MGHDK and CDR2 SYGVNS. For the CDR3, the DNA is TGTGCCAGCAGTGAAACCGGGACAGCCTATGGCTACACCTTC. Residues: CASSETGTAYGYTF.

The chain employs TRBV9 and TRBJ2-3; tentative D call: TRBD2 (6 bases). V was shortened by 5 bases and J by 1 base, with 11 bases between the two germline ends. CDR3 length equals 14 residues. Germline CDR1 reads SGDLS; CDR2 reads YYNGEE. The CDR3 loop reads CASSLPGGTDTQYF. In DNA, the CDR3 is TGTGCCAGCAGTCTCCCGGGGGGCACAGATACGCAGTATTTT.

The chain has TRBV5-4 and TRBJ2-1; tentative D call: TRBD2 (6 bases). V was trimmed by 1 base and J by 2 bases, leaving 13 bases between them. Germline values: CDR1 SGHNT, CDR2 YYREEE (reference sequence). The CDR3 is 16 amino acids. The CDR3 here is CASSLYGGSAYNEQFF. The CDR3 DNA reads TGTGCCAGCAGCTTGTACGGGGGATCAGCCTACAATGAGCAGTTCTTC.

This rearrangement joins TRBV19 to TRBJ1-3; TRBD1 matches at 9 bases. Germline-derived CDR1 and CDR2 are LNHDA and SQIVND (reference sequence). Unmatched junction bases numbered 1, after V lost 8 bases and J lost 2 bases. This CDR3 has 13 residues. The CDR3 sequence is CASWDRAGNTIYF. The CDR3, as DNA: TGTGCCAGTTGGGACAGGGCTGGAAACACCATATATTTT.

A remark on this clone: A far larger clone is one base from this, pointing to a likely read error. V usage is TRBV6-6 and J usage is TRBJ1-1; D uncertain. Germline V lookup: CDR1 MNHNY, CDR2 SVGAGI (reference sequence). CDR3 length equals 13 residues. The V end lost 5 bases, the J end lost 1 base, and 8 bases lay between the germline ends. CDR3 protein: CASSPPENTEAFF. The CDR3 DNA reads as TGTGCCAGCAGTCCCCCAGAGAACACTGAAGCTTTCTTT.

The chain has TRBV11-2 and TRBJ2-7, with D possibly TRBD2 on 6 matching bases. CDR1 SGHAT and CDR2 FQNNGV come from the germline V gene. Trimming left V 4 bases short and J 7 bases short, with 20 bases between. The CDR3 covers 15 residues. The CDR3 reads CASSSQRVVGGEQYF. The CDR3 DNA is TGTGCCAGCAGCTCTCAGAGGGTAGTGGGAGGTGAGCAGTACTTC.

V usage is TRBV7-8 and J usage is TRBJ2-7; 14 bases match TRBD2. Trimming took 6 bases from V and 8 from J; bases not matched to a gene: 9. There are 15 residues in the CDR3. Looked up from germline, CDR1 is SGHVS and CDR2 is FQNEAQ. CDR3 region: CASRITGTSGSQQYF. The CDR3, as DNA: TGTGCCAGCAGGATTACCGGGACTAGCGGGAGTCAGCAGTACTTC.